Listed here are 22 T cell receptor beta chains from one sample, sequenced in a study of cytomegalovirus exposure and HLA in healthy donors. The study ran its PCR with 60 Vbeta and 13 Jbeta primers. This table comes from immunoSEQ multiplex PCR, and its TCRdb copy is limited to in-frame clones, with some not included. The repertoire has some 120,000 clones, about four fifths of them found once; the top ten carry more than 3.5%. Sequencing was done on a sample of PBMCs. Source of these receptors: a middle-aged woman in good health and CMV-seropositive.

This sequence joins TRBV7-3 and TRBJ1-1, with D tentatively TRBD1 (5 bases). The length of the CDR3 is 13 residues. Trimming removed 5 bases from V and 5 bases from J, with 12 bases in between. CDR1 and CDR2 (germline): SGHTA, FQGTGA. The CDR3 nucleotides read TGTGCCAGCAGCCCCATTGGGGGGACTGAAGCTTTCTTT. Its translation is CASSPIGGTEAFF.

The rearrangement uses TRBV4-1 and TRBJ2-5; 7 nucleotides agree with TRBD1. CDR1 MGHRA and CDR2 YSYEKL come from the germline V gene. CDR3 length: 17 amino acids. Germline trimming cut 0 bases from V and 2 bases from J; bases unmatched to any gene: 9. The CDR3 spells CASSQDPAWDRQETQYF. The CDR3 DNA follows: TGCGCCAGCAGCCAAGACCCCGCATGGGACAGACAAGAGACCCAGTACTTC.

This clone was counted only a few times. V is TRBV5-1 and J is TRBJ1-1; 7 positions agree with TRBD1. Germline V gene lookup returns CDR1 SGHRS and CDR2 YFSETQ. CDR3 length: 15 residues. Germline trimming cut 4 bases from V and 0 bases from J; bases unmatched to any gene: 6. DNA of the CDR3: TGCGCCAGCAGCAATCGACAGGGACTGAACACTGAAGCTTTCTTT. Its translation: CASSNRQGLNTEAFF.

The V call is TRBV5-1, the J call TRBJ1-4; perhaps TRBD1 as D (6 bases). V shed 2 bases and J shed 2 bases, with 13 bases lying between them. CDR3 size: 16 residues. The V gene's germline CDR1 is SGHRS and CDR2 YFSETQ. The CDR3 DNA reads as TGCGCCAGCAGCTTAACGGTGCAGGGGACTAATGAAAAACTGTTTTTT. Protein: CASSLTVQGTNEKLFF.

In this sample, this clone turned up a few times. The chain employs TRBV6-5 and TRBJ1-3, with TRBD1 as a possible D gene (5 bases). CDR1 MNHEY and CDR2 SVGAGI come from the germline V gene. CDR3 length equals 15 residues. Trimming left V 5 bases short and J 4 bases short, with 15 bases between. For the CDR3, the DNA is TGTGCCAGCAGTACCTCAGGGCAATTCGGAAACACCATATATTTT. Translation: CASSTSGQFGNTIYF.

The V and J genes are TRBV5-4 and TRBJ2-3; possible D gene TRBD2, 6 bases. The V end was cut by 4 bases, the J end by 4 bases, with 16 bases between. Germline V CDR1 and CDR2: SGHNT, YYREEE (reference sequence). The CDR3 extends over 15 amino acids. The CDR3 protein is CASSDLLTSADTQYF. In DNA form, the CDR3 reads TGTGCCAGCAGCGACCTCCTGACTAGTGCAGATACGCAGTATTTT.

This rearrangement joins TRBV29-1 to TRBJ1-1; TRBD1 aligns across 9 bases. This CDR3 comprises 13 residues. Germline V gene lookup returns CDR1 SQVTM and CDR2 ANQGSEA. After removal of 4 bases from V and 5 bases from J, the junction contained 5 bases not matched to a gene. The CDR3 sequence is CSVGRDRATEAFF. The DNA of the CDR3 is TGCAGCGTTGGCCGGGACAGGGCTACTGAAGCTTTCTTT. Complete variable domain (other parts from reference TRBV29-1 and TRBJ1-1): SAVISQKPSRDICQRGTSLTIQCQVDSQVTMMFWYRQQPGQSLTLIATANQGSEATYESGFVIDKFPISRPNLTFSTLTVSNMSPEDSSIYLCSVGRDRATEAFFGQGTRLTVV.

The chain has TRBV6-1 and TRBJ2-7, with D possibly TRBD1 on 6 matching bases. Per the germline V gene, CDR1 is MNHNS and CDR2 is SASEGT. Trimming removed 2 bases from V and 2 bases from J, with 13 bases in between. This CDR3 has 15 amino acids. The CDR3 sequence is CASSEFGTLTYEQYF. In nucleotides, the CDR3 is TGTGCCAGCAGTGAATTCGGGACACTCACCTACGAGCAGTACTTC.

This clone was seen only once. The chain uses TRBV5-6 and TRBJ2-1, with D possibly matching TRBD1 (5 bases). Per germline, CDR1 SGHDT and CDR2 YYEEEE. V lost 4 bases and J lost 5, with 10 bases in between. CDR3 size: 13 residues. CDR3 bases: TGTGCCAGCAGCCCGACAGAGAACAATGAGCAGTTCTTC. Translation: CASSPTENNEQFF.

J is TRBJ2-5 and V is TRBV30; TRBD2 matches 11 bases. The last part of the DNA fits TRBJ2-7 better; the J call may be wrong. This CDR3 contains 16 residues. Germline V lookup: CDR1 GTSNPN, CDR2 SVGIG (reference sequence). The CDR3 DNA follows: TGTGCCTGGGCCCGAGCAAGGGTAGCGGGAGGGGACGAGCAGTACTTC. Its protein is CAWARARVAGGDEQYF.

This clone has a single count. The chain joins TRBV29-1 to TRBJ2-7; TRBD1 might be the D (7 bases). The CDR3 contains 15 residues. Germline V gene data show CDR1 as SQVTM and CDR2 as ANQGSEA. V lost 4 bases and J 0 bases, leaving 16 bases between the germline ends. This CDR3 is CSVAGDSLSSYEQYF. The CDR3 DNA sequence: TGCAGCGTTGCGGGGGACAGTCTGAGCTCCTACGAGCAGTACTTC.

This clone was detected once. As DNA, the CDR3 is TGTGCCAGCTGCGCAGGGTGGGTCACAGATACGCAGTATTTT. This gives the protein CASCAGWVTDTQYF. The chain uses TRBV6-1 and TRBJ2-3; tentative D call: TRBD1 (5 bases). The ends were cut back, 8 bases at V and 2 bases at J, with 14 bases in the middle. Germline CDR1 reads MNHNS; CDR2 reads SASEGT. The CDR3 is 14 residues long.

The chain uses TRBV6-5 and TRBJ1-2; 7 nucleotides match TRBD1. The junction had 10 bases not matched to a gene; V was cut back by 6 bases and J by 6 bases. The CDR3 runs 14 residues. Germline V CDR1 and CDR2: MNHEY, SVGAGI. The CDR3 region is CASRGDSSQDGYTF. In DNA form, the CDR3 reads TGTGCCAGCAGGGGGGACAGCTCCCAAGATGGCTACACCTTC.

The rearrangement links TRBV28 to TRBJ1-3; TRBD1 agrees at 8 bases. Per germline, CDR1 MDHEN and CDR2 SYDVKM. V was clipped by 7 bases and J by 4 bases; unmatched bases: 6. The CDR3 has 14 residues. CDR3 in DNA: TGTGCCAGCAATCATCAGGGGGCAGGAAACACCATATATTTT. Translating it yields CASNHQGAGNTIYF.

The chain links TRBV5-1 to TRBJ2-1, with 8 bases fitting TRBD2. Germline assignment: CDR1 SGHRS and CDR2 YFSETQ. After removal of 4 bases from V and 6 bases from J, the junction contained 15 bases not matched to a gene. CDR3 length: 17 residues. In nucleotides, the CDR3 is TGCGCCAGCAGCCCCAACCGAGCGGGAGTCTTACGCAATGAGCAGTTCTTC. Amino acids: CASSPNRAGVLRNEQFF.

The rearrangement uses TRBV27 and TRBJ2-1; 8 bases are a match to TRBD2. Germline CDR1 MNHEY, CDR2 SMNVEV (reference sequence). V was clipped by 4 bases and J by 5 bases; unmatched bases: 7. CDR3 length: 15 amino acids. In DNA form, the CDR3 reads TGTGCCAGCAGTTCCCTCGCGGGAGGAAACAATGAGCAGTTCTTC. Translating it yields CASSSLAGGNNEQFF.

The rearrangement joins TRBV5-1 to TRBJ2-7; 7 bases agree with TRBD1. The V gene's germline CDR1 is SGHRS and CDR2 YFSETQ. The CDR3 consists of 14 residues. The junction had 6 bases not matched to a gene; V was cut back by 3 bases and J by 3 bases. CDR3 DNA: TGCGCCAGCAGCTCGGGACAGATTAACTACGAGCAGTACTTC. Its protein is CASSSGQINYEQYF.

CDR3 protein: CASSFGLAAKSDTQYF. CDR3 nucleotides: TGTGCCAGCAGTTTCGGACTAGCGGCCAAGTCAGATACGCAGTATTTT. J is TRBJ2-3 and V is TRBV28; 10 nucleotides line up with TRBD2. With V trimmed by 3 bases and J by 4 bases, 7 bases remained unmatched. Germline V CDR1 and CDR2: MDHEN, SYDVKM. The CDR3 has 16 amino acids.

The chain recombines TRBV30 with TRBJ2-1, with TRBD2 identical over 7 bases. CDR3 length: 14 amino acids. J lost 7 bases, V lost 1 base, and 7 bases had no gene match. Germline CDR1 and CDR2: GTSNPN and SVGIG (reference sequence). CDR3 DNA: TGTGCCTGGAGTGGCGCGGGAGCTTATAATGAGCAGTTCTTC. This translates into CAWSGAGAYNEQFF.

The chain is built from TRBV5-6 and TRBJ1-4; D ambiguous. Germline CDR1 is SGHDT and CDR2 is YYEEEE. The V and J ends lost 4 bases and 0 bases respectively, with 10 bases between them. This CDR3 region has 15 residues. CDR3 residues: CASSGGTATNEKLFF. The CDR3 DNA is TGTGCCAGCAGCGGAGGTACAGCAACTAATGAAAAACTGTTTTTT.

The rearrangement joins TRBV5-1 to TRBJ1-4; D gene ambiguous. V lost 4 bases to trimming and J lost 4 bases, with 8 bases between them. Germline V CDR1 and CDR2: SGHRS, YFSETQ. The CDR3 runs to 13 residues. CDR3 region: CASSRDHNEKLFF. As DNA, the CDR3 is TGCGCCAGCAGCCGGGATCATAATGAAAAACTGTTTTTT.

The J gene is TRBJ2-7, the V gene TRBV30; possibly TRBD2 for D (6 bases). The CDR3 is 13 amino acids. V lost 0 bases, J lost 6 bases, and 12 bases lay in between. CDR1 is GTSNPN and CDR2 is SVGIG in the germline V gene (reference sequence). CDR3 nucleotide sequence: TGTGCCTGGAGTGTACGGGGACTGGGCGAGCAGTACTTC. Its translation is CAWSVRGLGEQYF.